The rows below give T cell receptor beta chains drawn from one sample of a study of OX40 agonist ivuxolimab in advanced cancers. Profiled with immunoSEQ multiplex PCR; TCRdb holds only in-frame clones, not every one. The repertoire has about 76,000 clones, roughly 87% of them found once; the top ten carry roughly 3.1%. Specimen: CD4+ or CD8+ T cells sorted from blood, collected in a trial of the OX40 agonist ivuxolimab. Source of these receptors: an adult with an advanced solid tumor such as melanoma, head and neck, liver or kidney cancer. Both conserved end residues are part of each CDR3. The D gene is left open where the match is weak. Size tells how often a clone was seen (once, few, many) or the class of an expanded clone, and some rows leave it out.

>-|-|TRBJ1-2|TRBV30
TGTGCCTGGAGTGTACTTTTCCCAGGGGCGGGTGGCTACACCTTC
CAWSVLFPGAGGYTF
>-|TRBD2|TRBJ2-7|TRBV2
TGTGCCAGCAGGGAACAGCGGGAGGTCCCCTACGAGCAGTACTTC
CASREQREVPYEQYF
>-|TRBD1|TRBJ1-2|TRBV9
TGTGCCAGCAGCCTATCGGGACAGGTCGGGTATGGCTACACCTTC
CASSLSGQVGYGYTF
>-|-|TRBJ2-7|TRBV23-1
TGCGCCAGCGGCGGGAACGGTGTCAGACACTATTATGAGCAGTACTTC
CASGGNGVRHYYEQYF
>-|-|TRBJ1-4|TRBV14
TGTGCCAGCAGCCAACAACAGGGTAATAATGAAAAACTGTTTTTT
CASSQQQGNNEKLFF
>-|-|TRBJ1-5|TRBV27
TGTGCCAGCAGTTTAGGGATCGGAGGGAATCAGCCCCAGCATTTT
CASSLGIGGNQPQHF
>once|-|TRBJ2-7|TRBV21-1
TGTGCCAGCAGCAAAGGCCCGAACCGACAGGAAAACTACGAGCAGTACTTC
CASSKGPNRQENYEQYF
>-|-|TRBJ1-1|TRBV6-5
TGTGCCAGCAGCCCACCCCGGGGGGTCACTGAAGCTTTCTTT
CASSPPRGVTEAFF
>-|-|TRBJ1-2|TRBV5-4
TGTGCCAGCAGCTCTCAGACACATTCTAACTATGGCTACACCTTC
CASSSQTHSNYGYTF
>-|-|TRBJ2-5|TRBV11-2
TGTGCCAGCAGCTTAGAGGGCAGGCAAGAGACCCAGTACTTC
CASSLEGRQETQYF
>-|TRBD1|TRBJ1-5|TRBV5-6
TGTGCCAGCAGGTTCCAGGGGGGCGGCGTGAATCAGCCCCAGCATTTT
CASRFQGGGVNQPQHF
>once|-|TRBJ2-1|TRBV9
TGTGCCAGCAGCGGGACTTTCTATCCCCTATACAATGAGCAGTTCTTC
CASSGTFYPLYNEQFF
>-|-|TRBJ2-1|TRBV7-3
TGTGCCAGCAGCTTAAACGGCGCCCGCTCCTACAATGAGCAGTTCTTC
CASSLNGARSYNEQFF
>-|-|TRBJ1-1|TRBV29-1
TGCAGCGTAGACAACCGAGGGATTAAGGTGGCTGAAGCTTTCTTT
CSVDNRGIKVAEAFF
>-|-|TRBJ1-4|TRBV30
TGTGCCTGGAGGCAAGGGAGTGAAAAACTGTTTTTT
CAWRQGSEKLFF
>-|-|TRBJ2-1|TRBV9
TGTGCCAGCAGCCGTAAAATGACCCAGACGGGGGCAGGGGGATACAATGAGCAGTTCTTC
CASSRKMTQTGAGGYNEQFF
>-|TRBD1|TRBJ1-2|TRBV29-1
TGCAGCGTTGAACGAGGGACAGGGGTCTATGGCTACACCTTC
CSVERGTGVYGYTF
>-|-|TRBJ1-1|TRBV10-3
TGTGCCATCAGTAAGAGGGCAGGGGACACTGAAGCTTTCTTT
CAISKRAGDTEAFF
>-|TRBD1|TRBJ1-2|TRBV6-5
TGTGCCAGCAGCCGGGACAGCCCCTATGGCTACACCTTC
CASSRDSPYGYTF
>few|-|TRBJ2-2|TRBV7-3
TGTGCCAGCAGCTTATTAGCAAGCGGGGAGCTGTTTTTT
CASSLLASGELFF
>-|TRBD1|TRBJ2-7|TRBV6-5
TGTGCCAGCACTTTAGACAGGGACCCCTACGAGCAGTACTTC
CASTLDRDPYEQYF
>-|-|TRBJ1-2|TRBV7-2
TGTGCCAGCAGCTTCATGGGCAACCCATTGGGGGGCTACACCTTC
CASSFMGNPLGGYTF
>-|-|TRBJ2-7|TRBV7-8
TGTGCCAGCAGCGCTGACCGGTTACAGGTAGATCAGTACTTC
CASSADRLQVDQYF
>-|-|TRBJ1-2|TRBV7-2
TGTGCCAGCAGCTTAGTACTGGGGGCCGGCTATGGCTACACCTTC
CASSLVLGAGYGYTF
>-|-|TRBJ2-5|TRBV6-1
TGTGCCAGCACACCTCAGGGGCGAGAGACCCAGTACTTC
CASTPQGRETQYF
>-|TRBD1|TRBJ2-1|TRBV13
TGTGCCAGCAGCACGAACCCGAGACAGGGAAGGGAGCAGTTCTTC
CASSTNPRQGREQFF
>few|TRBD1|TRBJ1-2|TRBV27
TGTGCCAGCAGTTGGACAGGGGGCCCTAACTATGGCTACACCTTC
CASSWTGGPNYGYTF
>-|-|TRBJ2-5|TRBV7-8
TGTGCCAGCAGCTTAGCGCTGTGGGGGAATGATCAAGAGACCCAGTACTTC
CASSLALWGNDQETQYF
>once|TRBD1|TRBJ1-2|TRBV4-3
TGCGCCAGCAGCCCCCTCCCAGGGGGCGACTATGGCTACACCTTC
CASSPLPGGDYGYTF
>-|-|TRBJ2-7|TRBV30
TGTGCCTGGAGTGTACTAAGTGGGCTTCCTGCCTACGAGCAGTACTTC
CAWSVLSGLPAYEQYF
>few|-|TRBJ1-5|TRBV18
TGTGCCAGCTCACCATGGGCGGGGGCGCCCCAGCATTTT
CASSPWAGAPQHF
>-|TRBD2|TRBJ2-3|TRBV25-1
TGTGCCAGCAGTCTTAGCGGGGCCCGAGATACGCAGTATTTT
CASSLSGARDTQYF
>few|-|TRBJ2-1|TRBV30
TGTGCCTGGAGTTGGGACGGCACCAATGAGCAGTTCTTC
CAWSWDGTNEQFF
>-|-|TRBJ2-1|TRBV7-2
TGTGCCAGCAGCATAGGCGGGAACCTCAATGAGCAGTTCTTC
CASSIGGNLNEQFF
>-|TRBD1|TRBJ2-1|TRBV7-2
TGTGCCAGCAGCTCCCGACAGGGTGTCAATGAGCAGTTCTTC
CASSSRQGVNEQFF
>-|TRBD1|TRBJ1-4|TRBV9
TGTGCCAGCAGCGCGAGACAGGGGGTAGATGAAAAACTGTTTTTT
CASSARQGVDEKLFF
>-|TRBD1|TRBJ2-3|TRBV7-9
TGTGCCAGCAGTTGGGACAGGGGGGCAGATACGCAGTATTTT
CASSWDRGADTQYF
>-|TRBD2|TRBJ2-7|TRBV7-9
TGTGCCAGCAGCTTAGGCGGCGGGGCGGGGGCCTACGAGCAGTACTTC
CASSLGGGAGAYEQYF
>-|-|TRBJ2-7|TRBV28
TGTGCCAGCATCGATCCCTCTAGCTACGAGCAGTACTTC
CASIDPSSYEQYF
>-|TRBD1|TRBJ2-5|TRBV6-6
TGTGCCAGCAGTGCATGGGGACAGGCGTCGATGGCCCAGTACTTC
CASSAWGQASMAQYF
>-|TRBD1|TRBJ1-2|TRBV6-5
TGTGCCAGCAGTCACGACAGGGTCTATGGCTACACCTTC
CASSHDRVYGYTF
>few|TRBD1|TRBJ1-2|TRBV4-3
TGCGCCAGCAGCCACGCAGACAGGGGCATAGAAGGCTACACCTTC
CASSHADRGIEGYTF
>few|TRBD1|TRBJ2-3|TRBV28
TGTGCCAGCAGTCCCACGGGACAGTACACAGATACGCAGTATTTT
CASSPTGQYTDTQYF
>-|TRBD2|TRBJ2-7|TRBV7-6
TGTGCCAGCAGCTTAGGGGAGGGGACGGTCGAGCAGTACTTC
CASSLGEGTVEQYF